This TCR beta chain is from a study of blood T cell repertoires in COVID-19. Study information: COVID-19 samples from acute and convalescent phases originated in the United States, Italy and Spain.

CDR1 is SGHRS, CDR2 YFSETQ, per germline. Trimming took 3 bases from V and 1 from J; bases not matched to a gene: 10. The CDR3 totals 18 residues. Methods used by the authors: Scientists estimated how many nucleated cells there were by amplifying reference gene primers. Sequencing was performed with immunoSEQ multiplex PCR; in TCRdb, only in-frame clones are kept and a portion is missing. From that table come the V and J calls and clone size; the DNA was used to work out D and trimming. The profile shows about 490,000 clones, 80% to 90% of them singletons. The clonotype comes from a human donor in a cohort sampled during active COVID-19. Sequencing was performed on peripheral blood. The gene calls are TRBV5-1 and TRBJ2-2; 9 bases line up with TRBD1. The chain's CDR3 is CASSSPWGGQGNTGELFF. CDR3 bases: TGCGCCAGCAGCTCTCCGTGGGGGGGACAGGGGAACACCGGGGAGCTGTTTTTT.